This TCR beta chain was found in a study of shared clonotypes between healthy human individuals. About the study: Samples came from two female and a few male donors aged 18 to 49.

Libraries were prepared by immunoSEQ multiplex PCR; TCRdb keeps only in-frame clonotypes and omits some of them. This table holds about 2.2 million clones, roughly 93% found once. The naive CD8 fraction comprised CD45RO-negative cells positively selected for CCR7 and excluded terminally differentiated effector memory CD45RA+ cells. A single count supports this clone. The CDR3 spans 13 residues. CDR1 and CDR2 from the germline V gene are SNHLY and FYNNEI. Trimming cost V 1 base and J 4 bases, with 7 bases left between them. The sequenced sample was naive CD8+ T cells from PBMCs. The chain links TRBV2 to TRBJ1-2; D call uncertain. The source is a man aged 18 to 29 in good health. Some clones in this sample may be carry-over from other donors' samples. This CDR3 is CASSEVTAYGYTF. For the CDR3, the DNA is TGTGCCAGCAGTGAAGTCACGGCCTATGGCTACACCTTC.